A selection of T cell receptor beta chains follows, all from one sample in a study of blood T cell repertoires in COVID-19. The assay was immunoSEQ multiplex PCR, and TCRdb's table has in-frame clones only and misses some. The table records around 250,000 clones, approximately 88% of them present only once. Sequenced sample: PBMCs or T cells enriched from blood (not recorded which). The receptors come from a woman aged 40 to 50 with acute COVID-19. Each CDR3 is given with its conserved first and last residue. Fields, in order: J gene, clone size, V gene, D gene, CDR3 DNA, CDR3 protein. D genes are given only for firm matches. Clone size, where shown, is once, few, many, or a class for clones that have expanded.

TRBJ2-7	-	TRBV1	-	TGCACCAGCAGACTAATCCGGGACATACCCTACGAGCAGTACTTC	CTSRLIRDIPYEQYF
TRBJ2-5	-	TRBV13	-	TGTGCCAGCAGTCACGGGGGACGCCAAGAGACCCAGTACTTC	CASSHGGRQETQYF
TRBJ2-7	-	TRBV18	TRBD1	TGTGCCAGCTCAAGAGCCGGGACAGGGTCGTTTAGTCTCTACGAGCAGTACTTC	CASSRAGTGSFSLYEQYF
TRBJ2-7	-	TRBV10-3	TRBD2	TGTGCCGTCAGACTAGCGGGAGGCCACGAGCAGTACTTC	CAVRLAGGHEQYF
TRBJ1-2	-	TRBV2	TRBD1	TGTGCCAGCAGAACGGGTGCACAGGGGGATAGTGGCTACACCTTC	CASRTGAQGDSGYTF
TRBJ1-5	once	TRBV3-1/TRBV3-2	-	TGTGCCAGCAGCCAAACAGGGAGTCCTAATCAGCCCCAGCATTTT	CASSQTGSPNQPQHF
TRBJ1-6	-	TRBV10-3	-	TGTGCCATCAGGGGAGATAATTCACCCCTCCACTTT	CAIRGDNSPLHF
TRBJ1-2	-	TRBV6-5	-	TGTGCCAGCAGTTACGAGGGTGACTATGGCTACACCTTC	CASSYEGDYGYTF
TRBJ2-5	-	TRBV11-3	TRBD2	TGTGCCAGCAGCTTAGGGGGGACTAGCGGGTTACAAGAGACCCAGTACTTC	CASSLGGTSGLQETQYF
TRBJ2-7	few	TRBV5-1	-	TGCGCCAGCAGCTTGGCGACAGGACCGTACGAGCAGTACTTC	CASSLATGPYEQYF
TRBJ2-1	-	TRBV19	TRBD1	TGTGCCAGTAGTACTAACAGGGGCAATGAGCAGTTCTTC	CASSTNRGNEQFF
TRBJ2-2	-	TRBV5-8	-	TGTGCCAGCAGCTTTCGGAAAGGGGACACCGGGGAGCTGTTTTTT	CASSFRKGDTGELFF
TRBJ2-1	once	TRBV14	-	TGTGCCAGCAGCCAATTTTTACAGGGAGCCTTTTACAATGAGCAGTTCTTC	CASSQFLQGAFYNEQFF
TRBJ2-3	-	TRBV19	-	TGTGCCAGTAGTATAGCCGTAAACACAGATACGCAGTATTTT	CASSIAVNTDTQYF
TRBJ1-1	-	TRBV18	TRBD1	TGTGCCAGCTCGCGCCTGGGACAGGGGAACACTGAAGCTTTCTTT	CASSRLGQGNTEAFF
TRBJ2-1	-	TRBV7-9	-	TGTGCCAGCAGCCCTTTTTCCAGGGGCAATGAGCAGTTCTTC	CASSPFSRGNEQFF
TRBJ1-2	-	TRBV11-2	-	TGTGCCAGCAGCTTAGGTTGGCAGGGTGGCTATGGCTACACCTTC	CASSLGWQGGYGYTF
TRBJ2-2	once	TRBV27	-	TGTGCCAGCAGTTCCGCCGGGAACTGGGTGCGGGAGCTGTTTTTT	CASSSAGNWVRELFF
TRBJ1-2	-	TRBV10-3	TRBD1	TGTGCCATCAGTGAGCAGACAGGGTTTGGCTATGGCTACACCTTC	CAISEQTGFGYGYTF
TRBJ2-1	-	TRBV5-6	-	TGTGCCAGCAGCCAGGAGAACCAGCGGGCACCATACAATGAGCAGTTCTTC	CASSQENQRAPYNEQFF
TRBJ2-7	once	TRBV28	-	TGTGCCAGCAGTTTTCCTTTAAGTCGCGGGAACCCCACCCTCTACGAGCAGTACTTC	CASSFPLSRGNPTLYEQYF
TRBJ1-5	-	TRBV7-9	TRBD1	TGTGCCAGCAGTCCACAGGGGAGCAATCAGCCCCAGCATTTT	CASSPQGSNQPQHF
TRBJ2-2	once	TRBV11-1	-	TGTGCCAGCAGCTTTCAGGGATCCGGGAACACCGGGGAGCTGTTTTTT	CASSFQGSGNTGELFF
TRBJ2-3	-	TRBV7-9	-	TGTGCCAGCAGCTCCGGACTCCTTCAACCCACAGATACGCAGTATTTT	CASSSGLLQPTDTQYF